The 27 T cell receptor beta chains given below trace back to one sample, sequenced in a study of control samples from healthy donors and cancer patients. Libraries were prepared by immunoSEQ multiplex PCR; TCRdb keeps only in-frame clonotypes and omits some of them. The sample has about 110,000 clones; roughly 90% are singletons. Sequencing was done on a sample of PBMCs. The receptors derive from a woman in her sixties or seventies with lung cancer.

V usage is TRBV11-3 and J usage is TRBJ2-1; 7 bases fit TRBD1. This CDR3 comprises 18 residues. Looked up from germline, CDR1 is SGHNT and CDR2 is YENEEA. J lost 0 bases, V lost 0 bases, and 8 bases had no gene match. As DNA, the CDR3 is TGTGCCAGCAGCTTAGATTATCAGACAGGGAGCTCCTACAATGAGCAGTTCTTC. Translation: CASSLDYQTGSSYNEQFF.

CDR3 bases: TGTGCCAGCAGCTTTACCGGGACAGGGGAACGAGAGACCCAGTACTTC. This sequence encodes CASSFTGTGERETQYF. J is TRBJ2-5 and V is TRBV11-2; 10 bases fit TRBD1. This CDR3 is built from 16 residues. Germline V gene sequence: CDR1 SGHAT, CDR2 FQNNGV. The junction had 8 bases not matched to a gene; V was cut back by 3 bases and J by 4 bases.

The chain is built from TRBV12-5 and TRBJ1-2; unclear D gene. From germline, CDR1 is LGHNT and CDR2 FRNRAP. This CDR3 comprises 15 residues. The germline V and J ends were trimmed by 5 bases and 2 bases, with 15 bases remaining between them. The CDR3 here is CASGPPLVRNYGYTF. The DNA of the CDR3 is TGTGCTAGTGGTCCTCCTTTGGTTAGGAACTATGGCTACACCTTC. Variable domain in full (rest from reference TRBV12-5 and TRBJ1-2): DARVTQTPRHKVTEMGQEVTMRCQPILGHNTVFWYRQTMMQGLELLAYFRNRAPLDDSGMPKDRFSAEMPDATLATLKIQPSEPRDSAVYFCASGPPLVRNYGYTFGSGTRLTVV.

The chain joins TRBV7-2 to TRBJ2-7; 9 bases fit TRBD2. V dropped 1 base and J dropped 3; count of bases not matched to a gene: 16. Germline assignment: CDR1 SGHTA and CDR2 FQGNSA. The CDR3 spans 19 residues. This CDR3 reads CASSLVLGMLAGSYYEQYF. Here the CDR3 DNA reads TGTGCCAGCAGCTTAGTTTTGGGGATGCTAGCGGGATCCTACTACGAGCAGTACTTC. The full variable domain, with the rest looked up from reference TRBV7-2 and TRBJ2-7, is GAGVSQSPSNKVTEKGKDVELRCDPISGHTALYWYRQSLGQGLEFLIYFQGNSAPDKSGLPSDRFSAERTGGSVSTLTIQRTQQEDSAVYLCASSLVLGMLAGSYYEQYFGPGTRLTVT.

This sequence joins TRBV12-3 or TRBV12-4 and TRBJ1-2; TRBD1 matches at 11 bases. Germline trimming cut 5 bases from V and 12 bases from J; bases unmatched to any gene: 2. The CDR3 consists of 11 residues. The CDR3 here is CASSGQGAHTF. The CDR3 nucleotides are TGTGCCAGCAGTGGACAGGGGGCCCACACCTTC.

This chain links TRBV7-8 with TRBJ2-5, with 10 bases matching TRBD2. V lost 1 base to trimming and J lost 5 bases; unmatched junction nucleotides: 10. Germline V gene data show CDR1 as SGHVS and CDR2 as FQNEAQ. The CDR3 is made up of 17 amino acids. DNA of the CDR3: TGTGCCAGCAGCTTAGGTTTGGGACTAGCGTTTGTCGAGACCCAGTACTTC. Translating it yields CASSLGLGLAFVETQYF.

This chain links TRBV18 with TRBJ1-6, with 7 bases fitting TRBD1. Germline-derived CDR1 and CDR2 are KGHSH and LQKENI. The CDR3 loop spans 15 amino acids. The J segment lost 7 bases and the V segment lost 3 bases, leaving 6 bases of the junction unmatched. The CDR3 DNA reads as TGTGCCAGCTCACCGTTAGACAGGGTGAATTCACCCCTCCACTTT. It yields the protein CASSPLDRVNSPLHF.

The chain carries TRBV24-1 and TRBJ2-3; 9 bases agree with TRBD1. The CDR3 is made up of 15 amino acids. The ends lost 4 bases at V and 3 bases at J; junction bases unmatched: 4. The germline CDR1 and CDR2 sequences are KGHDR and SFDVKD. As DNA, the CDR3 is TGTGCCACCAGTGACCCGGGACAGGGAACAGATACGCAGTATTTT. Its protein is CATSDPGQGTDTQYF.

J is TRBJ1-2 and V is TRBV7-2; D is undetermined. CDR1 SGHTA and CDR2 FQGNSA come from the germline V gene. The V end lost 2 bases, the J end lost 4 bases, and 2 bases lay between the germline ends. This CDR3 is built from 11 residues. The CDR3 sequence: CASSLTYGYTF. The DNA for the CDR3 is TGTGCCAGCAGCTTAACCTATGGCTACACCTTC.

The CDR3 nucleotides read TGTGCCAGCAGCTTGGGCCTAGCGGATTACTACAATGAGCAGTTCTTC. Protein sequence: CASSLGLADYYNEQFF. This chain joins TRBV5-6 and TRBJ2-1; TRBD2 matches 7 bases. This CDR3 region has 16 residues. CDR1 and CDR2 from the germline V gene are SGHDT and YYEEEE. V dropped 0 bases and J dropped 3; count of bases not matched to a gene: 6.

The chain recombines TRBV9 with TRBJ1-1; TRBD1 is a possible D gene (5 bases). V gave up 2 bases and J gave up 5 bases, with 19 bases separating them. Germline values: CDR1 SGDLS, CDR2 YYNGEE. The CDR3 loop spans 16 amino acids. The CDR3 DNA sequence: TGTGCCAGCAGCGTGGCGGGGACGGCTGCGGGAACTGAAGCTTTCTTT. It specifies CASSVAGTAAGTEAFF.

The chain recombines TRBV6-1 with TRBJ1-3; D call uncertain. Germline-derived CDR1 and CDR2 are MNHNS and SASEGT. The CDR3 loop spans 15 amino acids. Trimming took off 3 bases at V and 0 bases at J, with 9 bases between the two ends. The CDR3 loop is CASSDQYGSGNTIYF. In DNA, the CDR3 is TGTGCCAGCAGTGATCAGTACGGCTCTGGAAACACCATATATTTT.

The chain's CDR3 is CASSKVHGSRNIQYF. The CDR3 bases are TGTGCCAGCAGCAAAGTTCATGGGAGCCGAAACATTCAGTACTTC. The chain has TRBV21-1 and TRBJ2-4; TRBD2 was called by the table and not checked on the DNA. TRBV21-1 is reported as a pseudogene. CDR3 size: 15 residues.

This sequence joins TRBV27 and TRBJ2-2; 10 bases match TRBD2. Trimming took 5 bases from V and 1 from J; bases not matched to a gene: 19. In germline, CDR1 is MNHEY, CDR2 SMNVEV (reference sequence). The CDR3 covers 21 residues. CDR3 sequence (DNA): TGTGCCAGCAGTCCCTTCGGGATCTTGTTATTAGCGGGGGGGAACACCGGGGAGCTGTTTTTT. Translated: CASSPFGILLLAGGNTGELFF.

The rearrangement joins TRBV3-1 (or the pseudogene TRBV3-2) to TRBJ2-3; 9 bases agree with TRBD2. V was clipped by 0 bases and J by 0 bases; unmatched bases: 10. The length of the CDR3 is 19 residues. Germline V CDR1 and CDR2: LGHDT, YNNKEL (reference sequence). The CDR3, as DNA: TGTGCCAGCAGCCAAGATCGGTGGGGACTAGCCCCAAGCACAGATACGCAGTATTTT. Protein: CASSQDRWGLAPSTDTQYF.

The rearrangement uses TRBV2 and TRBJ1-4, with 7 bases fitting TRBD1. The CDR3 is 17 residues long. V lost 5 bases and J lost 0; bases outside the gene matches: 9. CDR1 is SNHLY and CDR2 is FYNNEI in the germline V gene. This chain's CDR3 is CASSINRGTATNEKLFF. The CDR3 DNA reads TGTGCCAGCAGTATAAACAGAGGGACAGCAACTAATGAAAAACTGTTTTTT.

The chain combines TRBV27 with TRBJ1-6; D remains ambiguous. V was cut by 0 bases and J by 2 bases, with 8 bases left in between. The CDR3 consists of 16 residues. Germline V gene lookup returns CDR1 MNHEY and CDR2 SMNVEV (reference sequence). CDR3: CASSLSTGPYNSPLHF. The CDR3 region has the DNA TGTGCCAGCAGTTTATCTACGGGTCCCTATAATTCACCCCTCCACTTT.

V gene TRBV19 combines with J gene TRBJ2-1; 13 nucleotides align to TRBD2. Germline V lookup: CDR1 LNHDA, CDR2 SQIVND (reference sequence). The V gene end was trimmed by 6 bases and the J gene end by 8 bases; junction bases not matched to a gene: 7. The CDR3 is made up of 15 amino acids. The CDR3 DNA sequence: TGTGCCAGTAGGGAACTAGCGGGGGGGCCCGATGAGCAGTTCTTC. Translated: CASRELAGGPDEQFF.

The gene calls are TRBV6-1 and TRBJ1-2; TRBD1 is a possible D gene (6 bases). From germline, CDR1 is MNHNS and CDR2 SASEGT. The germline V and J ends were trimmed by 4 bases and 2 bases, with 17 bases remaining between them. CDR3 length: 16 residues. The CDR3 region has the DNA TGTGCCAGCAGTGGGGGGCTGGGGATCATAAACTATGGCTACACCTTC. Protein sequence: CASSGGLGIINYGYTF.

CDR3 sequence (DNA): TGCAGTGCTAGTCCGCGACAGCAGAACTATGGCTACACCTTC. It encodes CSASPRQQNYGYTF. This rearrangement joins TRBV20-1 to TRBJ1-2; possible D gene TRBD1, 5 bases. Between the trimmed V and J ends, which lost 3 bases and 2 bases, there was a span of 13 bases. Germline V CDR1 and CDR2: DFQATT, SNEGSKA (reference sequence). The CDR3 is made up of 14 amino acids.

The V and J genes are TRBV10-3 and TRBJ1-1, with D perhaps matching TRBD1 (6 bases). In germline, CDR1 is ENHRY, CDR2 SYGVKD. This CDR3 comprises 13 residues. V was cut by 10 bases and J by 3 bases, with 15 bases left in between. CDR3 sequence reads: CATGQSRDTEAFF. The CDR3 DNA reads as TGTGCCACCGGACAGAGCAGGGACACTGAAGCTTTCTTT.

V and J are TRBV19 and TRBJ2-5; 12 bases match TRBD1. V lost 3 bases to trimming and J lost 5 bases; unmatched junction nucleotides: 7. The CDR3 has 16 amino acids. From germline, CDR1 is LNHDA and CDR2 SQIVND (reference sequence). This chain's CDR3 is CASSMAGQGAGETQYF. The CDR3, as DNA: TGTGCCAGTAGTATGGCGGGACAGGGGGCTGGGGAGACCCAGTACTTC.

The V and J genes are TRBV6-2 or TRBV6-3 and TRBJ1-5; D perhaps matches TRBD1 (6 bases). V lost 4 bases to trimming and J lost 6 bases, with 19 bases between them. From germline, CDR1 is MNHEY and CDR2 SVGEGT. CDR3 length equals 16 residues. CDR3 nucleotide sequence: TGTGCCAGCAGTTCTTTGGCGGCAGGGGAATTTCAGCCCCAGCATTTT. This translates into CASSSLAAGEFQPQHF.

The V gene is TRBV19, the J gene TRBJ1-5; TRBD1 is a possible D gene (6 bases). There are 16 residues in the CDR3. The germline gives CDR1 LNHDA, CDR2 SQIVND (reference sequence). The V end lost 0 bases, the J end lost 9 bases, and 18 bases lay between the germline ends. In DNA form, the CDR3 reads TGTGCCAGTAGTATAGAACCGACAGGACAATCATGGCCCCAGCATTTT. Its protein is CASSIEPTGQSWPQHF.

The chain uses TRBV7-9 and TRBJ1-1; possible D gene TRBD1, 5 bases. The V gene's germline CDR1 is SEHNR and CDR2 FQNEAQ (reference sequence). The germline V and J ends were trimmed by 5 bases and 0 bases, with 10 bases remaining between them. The CDR3 has 14 residues. CDR3 sequence: CASSEGLMNTEAFF. CDR3 sequence (DNA): TGTGCCAGCAGCGAGGGACTGATGAACACTGAAGCTTTCTTT.

Only one count was recorded for this clone. The rearrangement links TRBV3-1 (or the pseudogene TRBV3-2) to TRBJ1-2; no firm D call. Germline V CDR1 and CDR2: LGHDT, YNNKEL (reference sequence). Trimming removed 8 bases at V and 8 bases at J, with 21 bases between. This CDR3 has 14 amino acids. The CDR3 region has the DNA TGTGCCAGCGCGAACCGTGATAGTATAGAGGGCTACACCTTC. It is translated as CASANRDSIEGYTF.

The rearrangement uses TRBV5-1 and TRBJ1-4, with D tentatively TRBD1 (6 bases). CDR1 is SGHRS and CDR2 is YFSETQ in the germline V gene. The ends were cut back, 4 bases at V and 4 bases at J, with 14 bases in the middle. This CDR3 is 15 amino acids long. This CDR3 reads CASSEPGQLNEKLFF. The CDR3 DNA is TGCGCCAGCAGCGAACCGGGACAACTTAATGAAAAACTGTTTTTT.